This T cell receptor (beta chain) was sequenced in a study of blood T cell repertoires in COVID-19. Study-wide background: Acute-phase and convalescent COVID-19 samples originated in the United States, Italy and Spain. T cells, B-cell-depleted T cells, or PBMCs supplied cDNA or gDNA.

Methods used by the authors: Quantification of nucleated cells was approximated via reference gene primer amplification. This table comes from immunoSEQ multiplex PCR, and its TCRdb copy is limited to in-frame clones, with some not included. The V and J calls and clone size come from that table; D and trimming were worked out from the DNA. In the table there are around 290,000 clones, 75% to 90% of which are singletons. The CDR3 has 15 amino acids. In germline, CDR1 is SGHAT, CDR2 FQNNGV. With 5 bases removed from V and 5 bases from J, the gap between germline ends came to 15 bases. The sequenced material came from peripheral blood. V and J are TRBV11-2 and TRBJ2-2; no clear D. This sequence was found in a man between 40 and 49 years old with acute or convalescent COVID-19. Here the CDR3 DNA reads TGTGCCAGCAGCCTTACCCCGCTAGGAACCGGGGAGCTGTTTTTT. Residues: CASSLTPLGTGELFF.